These 10 T cell receptor beta chains were sequenced from one sample in a study of T cells in Graves' hyperthyroidism and ophthalmopathy. RNA transcripts yielded amplified TCR beta CDR3 regions. The primer set for the first-round RT-PCR of the TCR CDR3 was HTBI. A single record per CDR3 protein comes from TCRdb applying MiXCR to the multiplex PCR reads. This repertoire shows about 360,000 distinct CDR3 sequences, roughly 14% found once; its top ten account for around a quarter. The specimen was blood. These receptors originate from a woman aged 18-30 years with Graves' hyperthyroidism that later progressed to Graves' ophthalmopathy.

This clonotype was counted ten times or more. The rearrangement uses TRBV5-1 and TRBJ2-1, with a possible D match to TRBD1 (5 bases). This CDR3 region has 13 residues. Germline loops: CDR1 SGHRS, CDR2 YFSETQ. V lost 2 bases and J 9 bases, leaving 12 bases between the germline ends. CDR3 protein: CASSFGAKGEQFF. The CDR3 DNA is TGCGCCAGCAGCTTTGGGGCAAAGGGTGAGCAGTTCTTC.

The rearrangement joins TRBV4-2 to TRBJ2-4; the D call may be TRBD1 or TRBD2 (5 bases each). Germline V gene data show CDR1 as LGHNA and CDR2 as YNFKEQ. The CDR3 totals 16 residues. Trimming took 0 bases from V and 6 from J, leaving 15 bases between them. CDR3 loop: CASSQDLTGPGNIQYF. The CDR3 DNA follows: TGTGCCAGCAGCCAAGATCTGACGGGGCCAGGAAACATTCAGTACTTC.

The sample holds a few counts of this clonotype. This rearrangement joins TRBV27 to TRBJ2-7; 9 positions agree with TRBD1. The CDR3 sequence is 13 residues long. Germline values: CDR1 MNHEY, CDR2 SMNVEV (reference sequence). The junction had 1 base not matched to a gene; V was cut back by 4 bases and J by 3 bases. The CDR3 DNA reads as TGTGCCAGCAGTTGGGGACAGGGCTACGAGCAGTACTTC. Translating gives CASSWGQGYEQYF.

The sample holds many counts of this clonotype. The chain recombines TRBV11-2 with TRBJ2-7; maybe TRBD2 (6 bases). Trimming pared 4 bases from V and 1 base from J, leaving 14 bases between. Germline CDR1 is SGHAT and CDR2 is FQNNGV. The CDR3 covers 15 residues. In DNA form, the CDR3 reads TGTGCCAGCAGCTCCCCCCTCAGCGGGTCCTACGAGCAGTACTTC. It encodes CASSSPLSGSYEQYF.

The V call is TRBV29-1, the J call TRBJ2-5, with D uncertain. The CDR3 is 14 amino acids. Germline V gene sequence: CDR1 SQVTM, CDR2 ANQGSEA. The V end lost 4 bases, the J end lost 2 bases, and 14 bases lay between the germline ends. CDR3 in amino acids: CSVAPPAEQETQYF. DNA of the CDR3: TGCAGCGTTGCCCCCCCCGCGGAACAAGAGACCCAGTACTTC.

The J gene is TRBJ2-1, the V gene TRBV12-3 or TRBV12-4, with 8 bases identical to TRBD2. This CDR3 is built from 16 residues. V was clipped by 2 bases and J by 4 bases; unmatched bases: 7. CDR3 nucleotide sequence: TGTGCCAGCAGTTTAATTGCTCCTAGCGGGTACAATGAGCAGTTCTTC. The encoded protein is CASSLIAPSGYNEQFF.

This clonotype was seen many times. The chain combines TRBV5-1 with TRBJ2-7; TRBD2 aligns across 16 bases. CDR1 and CDR2 from the germline V gene are SGHRS and YFSETQ. Trimming removed 3 bases from V and 4 bases from J; junction bases left unmatched: 4. This CDR3 is built from 16 residues. The CDR3 is CASSSGTSGRGYEQYF. The CDR3 DNA reads TGCGCCAGCAGCTCGGGGACTAGCGGGAGGGGGTACGAGCAGTACTTC.

This clonotype was seen many times. This chain uses TRBV28 with TRBJ1-4; the match to TRBD1 covers 7 bases. This CDR3 has 15 residues. CDR1 is MDHEN, CDR2 SYDVKM, per germline. V lost 4 bases to trimming and J lost 8 bases; unmatched junction nucleotides: 10. The CDR3 loop is CASSSTGRFGEKLFF. In nucleotides, the CDR3 is TGTGCCAGCAGTTCGACAGGGCGGTTTGGGGAAAAACTGTTTTTT.

The chain couples TRBV5-5 to TRBJ2-3; D may be TRBD1 (5 bases). The CDR3 covers 14 residues. The germline CDR1 and CDR2 sequences are SGHKS and YYEKEE (reference sequence). Deletions cut 3 bases from V and 2 bases from J, with 10 bases between. This CDR3 reads CASSWTPTTDTQYF. Written as DNA, the CDR3 is TGTGCCAGCAGCTGGACACCAACCACAGATACGCAGTATTTT.

The rearrangement links TRBV11-2 to TRBJ1-6, with D maybe TRBD1 (6 bases). CDR3 length: 15 residues. Deletions cut 4 bases from V and 7 bases from J, with 14 bases between. The germline gives CDR1 SGHAT, CDR2 FQNNGV. CDR3 nucleotides: TGTGCCAGCAGCTCCTTACAGGGCTGGAATTCACCCCTCCACTTT. It specifies CASSSLQGWNSPLHF. The complete variable domain, with remaining parts taken from reference TRBV11-2 and TRBJ1-6, reads EAGVAQSPRYKIIEKRQSVAFWCNPISGHATLYWYQQILGQGPKLLIQFQNNGVVDDSQLPKDRFSAERLKGVDSTLKIQPAKLEDSAVYLCASSSLQGWNSPLHFGNGTRLTVT.